The source of this T cell receptor (beta chain) is a study of graft-versus-host responses after intestinal transplantation. The overall study: Grafts that recipients had were multivisceral, liver-intestinal, or isolated intestinal transplants. Tacrolimus and steroids were given for 3 to 4 years to all recipients after anti-thymocyte globulin induction. General study findings and limits: The recipient marrow held GvH clones, and some of them showed up first in ileum or blood. Patients with graft-donor T cell macrochimerism had high graft-versus-host to host-versus-graft clonal ratios in allografts.

The germline V gene has CDR1 SGDLS and CDR2 YYNGEE. V was cut by 0 bases and J by 6 bases, with 12 bases left in between. This CDR3 comprises 15 residues. The protocol was immunoSEQ multiplex PCR, while the TCRdb copy is restricted to in-frame clones and leaves out a portion. The table shows about 15,000 clones, with about 60% occurring only once. The graft tissue was processed, and this released both intraepithelial and lamina propria lymphocytes. On this clone itself: Its antigen is still unknown.

This sequence originates from a human patient who received an intestinal transplant, so some T cells may come from the graft donor. The chain joins TRBV9 to TRBJ2-2; D may be TRBD2 (6 bases). The sequences come from ileum tissue, collected 524 days after transplant. CDR3 sequence (DNA): TGTGCCAGCAGCGTAGCCGGGGGTGGGGCCGGGGAGCTGTTTTTT. Translated, it gives CASSVAGGGAGELFF.